The 17 T cell receptor beta chains presented below share a single source sample, sequenced in a study of T cell responses to AZD1222 COVID-19 vaccine. Some clones are missing from TCRdb's copy, which holds only in-frame ones; the method was immunoSEQ multiplex PCR. The table has some 93,000 clones, around 87% seen once. The material sequenced was peripheral blood, taken 28 days after the second AZD1222 dose. The source of these receptors is an adult who received the AZD1222 COVID-19 vaccine.

As concerns this clone: Additional DNA sequences in this sample encode the identical CDR3. The chain recombines TRBV30 with TRBJ1-2; TRBD1 is a possible D gene (5 bases). Germline CDR1 and CDR2: GTSNPN and SVGIG (reference sequence). The CDR3 spans 13 residues. Trimming left V 1 base short and J 5 bases short, with 11 bases between. CDR3 protein: CAWSGPGPYGYTF. CDR3 coding DNA: TGTGCCTGGAGTGGCCCGGGGCCGTATGGCTACACCTTC.

The V gene is TRBV7-8, the J gene TRBJ2-2, with a weak D call TRBD2 (6 bases). Germline V gives CDR1 SGHVS, CDR2 FQNEAQ. V was trimmed by 3 bases and J by 7 bases, leaving 15 bases between them. The CDR3 sequence is 15 residues long. CDR3 DNA sequence: TGTGCCAGCAGCTTCGGGACTCCCCGGCACGGGGAGCTGTTTTTT. Amino acids: CASSFGTPRHGELFF.

In DNA form, the CDR3 reads TGTGCCACCAGTGATTCAGGGCTTGAGAACTATGGCTACACCTTC. Translating it yields CATSDSGLENYGYTF. The chain employs TRBV24-1 and TRBJ1-2; D possibly corresponds to TRBD1 (5 bases). CDR1 and CDR2 from the germline V gene are KGHDR and SFDVKD. Trimming took off 2 bases at V and 2 bases at J, with 11 bases between the two ends. The CDR3 consists of 15 residues.

V and J are TRBV9 and TRBJ2-2; either TRBD1 or TRBD2 may fit D (5 bases each). The ends were cut back, 0 bases at V and 1 base at J, with 7 bases in the middle. Germline V lookup: CDR1 SGDLS, CDR2 YYNGEE. The CDR3 extends over 15 amino acids. CDR3 in amino acids: CASSVAGQNTGELFF. CDR3 DNA sequence: TGTGCCAGCAGCGTAGCGGGGCAGAACACCGGGGAGCTGTTTTTT.

The chain recombines TRBV19 with TRBJ1-2; the match to TRBD1 covers 8 bases. Germline-derived CDR1 and CDR2 are LNHDA and SQIVND (reference sequence). Germline trimming cut 6 bases from V and 1 base from J; bases unmatched to any gene: 7. The CDR3 spans 15 residues. CDR3 sequence reads: CASRDGTGFNYGYTF. CDR3 bases: TGTGCCAGTAGAGATGGGACAGGTTTTAACTATGGCTACACCTTC.

CDR3 amino acids: CASSLGGDGFLEQYF. DNA for the CDR3: TGCGCCAGCAGCTTGGGAGGGGATGGATTCCTCGAGCAGTACTTC. This chain connects TRBV5-1 to TRBJ2-7, with D tentatively TRBD1 or TRBD2 (5 bases each). V dropped 0 bases and J dropped 6 bases, with 16 bases sitting between them. Germline CDR1 SGHRS, CDR2 YFSETQ. The CDR3 spans 15 residues.

This chain uses TRBV29-1 with TRBJ1-2; TRBD1 aligns across 7 bases. Germline trimming cut 7 bases from V and 4 bases from J; bases unmatched to any gene: 9. The CDR3 totals 13 residues. In germline, CDR1 is SQVTM, CDR2 ANQGSEA. In DNA, the CDR3 is TGCAGCGCCTGGGACAGTATTGGCTATGGCTACACCTTC. Amino acid sequence: CSAWDSIGYGYTF.

The genes are TRBV6-5 and TRBJ2-1, with TRBD1 matching 9 bases. Germline V gene lookup returns CDR1 MNHEY and CDR2 SVGAGI. This CDR3 has 14 residues. V shed 4 bases and J 4 bases; nucleotides not matched to a gene: 2. CDR3 nucleotide sequence: TGTGCCAGCAGTTCCGGGACAGGGTACAATGAGCAGTTCTTC. It encodes CASSSGTGYNEQFF.

By share of the sample, this clone is medium-sized (0.01 to 0.1%). The V gene is TRBV24-1, the J gene TRBJ2-1, with 11 bases that match TRBD2. The trim removed 4 bases at V and 0 bases at J, leaving 4 bases unmatched. There are 17 residues in the CDR3. Per the germline V gene, CDR1 is KGHDR and CDR2 is SFDVKD. CDR3 residues: CATSDRTSGFSYNEQFF. The CDR3 DNA sequence: TGTGCCACCAGTGACCGGACTAGCGGGTTCTCCTACAATGAGCAGTTCTTC.

This clone was seen just once. The chain links TRBV11-2 to TRBJ2-2, with TRBD1 matching 9 bases. This CDR3 comprises 16 residues. Trimming took 4 bases from V and 2 from J; bases not matched to a gene: 5. Germline loops: CDR1 SGHAT, CDR2 FQNNGV. The DNA for the CDR3 is TGTGCCAGCAGCTGGGGACAGGGCGGAAACACCGGGGAGCTGTTTTTT. Encoded protein: CASSWGQGGNTGELFF.

V gene TRBV7-9 combines with J gene TRBJ2-7; 9 nucleotides align to TRBD2. Germline V gene lookup returns CDR1 SEHNR and CDR2 FQNEAQ (reference sequence). Trimming took 5 bases from V and 4 from J; bases not matched to a gene: 9. The CDR3 consists of 15 residues. CDR3 region: CASSPSAGGKYEQYF. The CDR3 DNA follows: TGTGCCAGCAGCCCCTCAGCGGGGGGAAAGTACGAGCAGTACTTC.

Written as DNA, the CDR3 is TGTGCCAGTAGTATCTTTCTATACAGGGACCAGACAATAGATGGCTACACCTTC. It is translated as CASSIFLYRDQTIDGYTF. This sequence joins TRBV19 and TRBJ1-2; tentatively, D is TRBD1 (6 bases). The CDR3 extends over 18 amino acids. Germline V gene sequence: CDR1 LNHDA, CDR2 SQIVND (reference sequence). Deletions cut 3 bases from V and 6 bases from J, with 26 bases between.

The chain combines TRBV7-9 with TRBJ1-2; 7 positions agree with TRBD1. The CDR3 extends over 14 amino acids. Looked up from germline, CDR1 is SEHNR and CDR2 is FQNEAQ (reference sequence). V shed 5 bases, J shed 6 bases, and the junction held 9 bases outside the gene matches. In DNA, the CDR3 is TGTGCCAGCAGCATAATGACAGGGCGGGATGGCTACACCTTC. This encodes CASSIMTGRDGYTF.

The V gene is TRBV27, the J gene TRBJ2-5, with 10 bases that match TRBD2. The V gene end was trimmed by 7 bases and the J gene end by 1 base; junction bases not matched to a gene: 6. The CDR3 has 15 residues. CDR1 and CDR2 (germline): MNHEY, SMNVEV (reference sequence). The CDR3 is CASNGAGGPQETQYF. In nucleotides, the CDR3 is TGTGCCAGCAACGGAGCGGGAGGGCCCCAAGAGACCCAGTACTTC.

The chain joins TRBV4-2 to TRBJ1-4; 10 positions agree with TRBD1. This CDR3 contains 19 residues. Germline V gives CDR1 LGHNA, CDR2 YNFKEQ. The V gene end was trimmed by 2 bases and the J gene end by 0 bases; junction bases not matched to a gene: 9. The CDR3 nucleotides read TGTGCCAGCAGCCAAAGACCGGGACAGGGGCATGCAACTAATGAAAAACTGTTTTTT. Translated: CASSQRPGQGHATNEKLFF.

V and J are TRBV2 and TRBJ1-2, with 8 bases lining up with TRBD1. Germline V gene data show CDR1 as SNHLY and CDR2 as FYNNEI. Trimming took 4 bases from V and 4 from J; bases not matched to a gene: 8. The CDR3 loop spans 15 amino acids. The CDR3 loop reads CASSVTDRGIYGYTF. The CDR3 region has the DNA TGTGCCAGCAGTGTAACCGACAGGGGAATCTATGGCTACACCTTC.

The V and J genes are TRBV30 and TRBJ2-3, with D uncertain. Germline V gives CDR1 GTSNPN, CDR2 SVGIG (reference sequence). This CDR3 is built from 11 residues. The V gene lost 5 bases and the J gene lost 3 bases, with 6 bases spanning the gap. In DNA form, the CDR3 reads TGTGCCTGGTCTCGAACAGATACGCAGTATTTT. Its translation: CAWSRTDTQYF.